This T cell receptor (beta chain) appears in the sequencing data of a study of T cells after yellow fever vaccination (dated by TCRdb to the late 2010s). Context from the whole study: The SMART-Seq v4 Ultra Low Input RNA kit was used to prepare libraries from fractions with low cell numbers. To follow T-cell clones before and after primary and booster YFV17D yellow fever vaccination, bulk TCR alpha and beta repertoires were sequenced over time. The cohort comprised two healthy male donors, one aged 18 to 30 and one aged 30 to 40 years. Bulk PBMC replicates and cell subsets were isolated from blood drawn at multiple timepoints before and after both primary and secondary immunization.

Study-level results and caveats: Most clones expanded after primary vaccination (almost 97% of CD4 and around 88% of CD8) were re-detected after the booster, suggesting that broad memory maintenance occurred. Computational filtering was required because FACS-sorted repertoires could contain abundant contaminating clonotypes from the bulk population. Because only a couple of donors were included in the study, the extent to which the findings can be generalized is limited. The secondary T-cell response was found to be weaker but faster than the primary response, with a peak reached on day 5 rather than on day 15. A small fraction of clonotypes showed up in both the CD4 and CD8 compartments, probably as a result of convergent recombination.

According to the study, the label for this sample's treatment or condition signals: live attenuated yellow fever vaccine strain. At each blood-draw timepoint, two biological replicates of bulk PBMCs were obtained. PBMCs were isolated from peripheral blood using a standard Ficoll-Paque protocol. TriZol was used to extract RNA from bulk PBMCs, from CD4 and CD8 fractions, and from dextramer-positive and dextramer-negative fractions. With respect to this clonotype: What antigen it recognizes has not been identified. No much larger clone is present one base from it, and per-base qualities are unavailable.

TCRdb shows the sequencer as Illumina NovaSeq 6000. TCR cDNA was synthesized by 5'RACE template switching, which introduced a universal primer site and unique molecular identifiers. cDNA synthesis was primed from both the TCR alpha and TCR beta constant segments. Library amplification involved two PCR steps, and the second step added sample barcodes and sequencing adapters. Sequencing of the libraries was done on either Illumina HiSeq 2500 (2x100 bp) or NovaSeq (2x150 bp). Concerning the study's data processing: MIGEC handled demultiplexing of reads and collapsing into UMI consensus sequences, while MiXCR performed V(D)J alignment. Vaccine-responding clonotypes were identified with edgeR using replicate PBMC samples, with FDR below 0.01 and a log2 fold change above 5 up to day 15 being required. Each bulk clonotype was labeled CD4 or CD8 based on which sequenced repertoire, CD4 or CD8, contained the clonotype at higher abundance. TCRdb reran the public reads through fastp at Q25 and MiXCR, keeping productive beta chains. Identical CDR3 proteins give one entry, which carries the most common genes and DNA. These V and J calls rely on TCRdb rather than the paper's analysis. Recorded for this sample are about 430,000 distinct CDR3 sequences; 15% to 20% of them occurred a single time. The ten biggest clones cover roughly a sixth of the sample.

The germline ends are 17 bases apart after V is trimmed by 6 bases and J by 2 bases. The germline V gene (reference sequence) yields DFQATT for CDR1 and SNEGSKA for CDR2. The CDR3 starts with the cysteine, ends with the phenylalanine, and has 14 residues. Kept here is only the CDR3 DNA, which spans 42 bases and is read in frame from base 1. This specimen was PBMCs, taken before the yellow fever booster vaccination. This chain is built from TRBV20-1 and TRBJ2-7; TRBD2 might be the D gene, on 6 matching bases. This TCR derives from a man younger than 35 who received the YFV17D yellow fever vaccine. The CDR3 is CSAEGRGPPYEQYF. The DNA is TGCAGTGCAGAGGGGCGGGGACCCCCCTACGAGCAGTACTTC.